These 18 T cell receptor beta chains were all obtained from the same sample, sequenced in a study of metastatic and nonmetastatic thyroid tumors (dated by TCRdb to about 2020). No treatment had been received by any patient before thyroid surgery. The receptor library was made with PCR. The run used an Illumina HiSeq 4000. TCRdb handled the public reads itself, with Q25 trimming in fastp and clone calling in MiXCR, and kept productive beta chains. This sample gives roughly 58,000 clones in total; roughly 4% of them show up just once. Jointly, the top ten make up 20% to 25% of the sample. The sample comprised blood. All receptors come from a female donor with papillary thyroid cancer or a benign thyroid nodule (not recorded which). Some clones in this sample may be carry-over from other donors' samples.

This clone has ten or more counts. At one end, the junction sequence differs from germline, possibly due to a read error. J is TRBJ1-1 and V is TRBV6-2 or TRBV6-3; D unclear. Germline-derived CDR1 and CDR2 are MNHEY and SVGEGT. This CDR3 has 14 amino acids. The CDR3 nucleotides are TGTGCCAGCACTTACGGGCGGATGAACACTGAAGCTTTCTTT. Translating gives CASTYGRMNTEAFF.

The CDR3 sequence is CASSVAMPGELFF. Written as DNA, the CDR3 is TGCGCCAGCAGTGTAGCTATGCCCGGGGAGCTGTTTTTT. This chain connects TRBV10-1 to TRBJ2-2; D remains ambiguous. The germline V and J ends were trimmed by 4 bases and 6 bases, with 9 bases remaining between them. Germline-derived CDR1 and CDR2 are WNHNN and SYGVQD (reference sequence). The CDR3 extends over 13 amino acids.

This clone came up many times. This chain uses TRBV28 with TRBJ1-2, with 9 bases that match TRBD1. The CDR3 runs 16 residues. CDR1 is MDHEN, CDR2 SYDVKM, per germline. V dropped 1 base and J dropped 2; count of bases not matched to a gene: 5. CDR3 protein: CASSLSGTGSNYGYTF. CDR3 bases: TGTGCCAGCAGTTTATCGGGGACAGGGTCGAACTATGGCTACACCTTC.

This clone showed up many times. V is TRBV28 and J is TRBJ1-2, with a weak D call TRBD1 (5 bases). Germline CDR1 and CDR2: MDHEN and SYDVKM. This CDR3 region has 12 residues. Trimming cost V 7 bases and J 14 bases, with 20 bases left between them. CDR3 region: CASTPSGGSFTF. In DNA, the CDR3 is TGTGCCAGCACCCCTTCTGGGGGTTCGTTTACCTTC.

This clone was counted many times. J is TRBJ2-3 and V is TRBV7-3, with TRBD2 as a possible D gene (5 bases). The V end was cut by 1 base, the J end by 6 bases, with 14 bases between. Germline lookup yields CDR1 SGHTA and CDR2 FQGTGA. This CDR3 is built from 15 residues. CDR3 sequence reads: CASSLRPRSGDTQYF. Written as DNA, the CDR3 is TGTGCCAGCAGCTTAAGGCCCCGGTCGGGGGATACGCAGTATTTT.

This clone was seen only a few times. The J gene is TRBJ1-1, the V gene TRBV30, with a weak D call TRBD1 (5 bases). V was clipped by 5 bases and J by 5 bases, with 15 bases between them. The CDR3 runs to 13 residues. The germline CDR1 and CDR2 sequences are GTSNPN and SVGIG (reference sequence). The CDR3 DNA follows: TGTGCCTGGGGTCGGACAACTGGGACTGAAGCTTTCTTT. Translated, it gives CAWGRTTGTEAFF.

This clone was seen a handful of times. It may be a read error: a sequence one base away is much more abundant. CDR3 DNA: TGTGCCAGCGGCCCCCTGAGACAGGCGAGCTCCTACGAGCAGTACTTC. It specifies CASGPLRQASSYEQYF. The V call is TRBV3-1, the J call TRBJ2-7; possible D gene TRBD1, 6 bases. CDR1 LGHDT and CDR2 YNNKEL come from the germline V gene (reference sequence). The CDR3 contains 16 residues. The V and J ends lost 8 bases and 0 bases respectively, with 20 bases between them.

This clone was picked up many times. The gene calls are TRBV11-3 and TRBJ2-3; either TRBD1 or TRBD2 may supply D (5 bases each). This CDR3 has 13 residues. CDR1 is SGHNT and CDR2 is YENEEA in the germline V gene. Trimming stripped 6 bases from V and 1 base from J, with 8 bases between. The CDR3 DNA is TGTGCCAGCAGGCGAGGGGGCACAGATACGCAGTATTTT. It is translated as CASRRGGTDTQYF.

This clone was picked up a small number of times. One base away lies a much larger clone, so this may be a sequencing read error. The same CDR3 is also encoded by other DNA sequences in this sample. The chain is built from TRBV5-5 and TRBJ2-5, with D hard to call. The ends were cut back, 0 bases at V and 5 bases at J, with 17 bases in the middle. Germline V gene lookup returns CDR1 SGHKS and CDR2 YYEKEE (reference sequence). The CDR3 runs to 16 residues. The CDR3 sequence is CASSLGRGPLGETQYF. In DNA, the CDR3 is TGTGCCAGCAGCTTGGGTAGAGGACCTCTAGGGGAGACCCAGTACTTC.

This clone was seen many times. The V call is TRBV6-5, the J call TRBJ2-7, with 9 bases fitting TRBD2. This CDR3 is built from 15 residues. Germline CDR1 MNHEY, CDR2 SVGAGI. V was pared by 0 bases and J by 2 bases, with 2 bases of the junction left unmatched. The CDR3 reads CASSYSRLAAYEQYF. CDR3 nucleotide sequence: TGTGCCAGCAGTTACTCGCGACTAGCGGCCTACGAGCAGTACTTC.

In this sample, this clone turned up many times. The chain has TRBV16 and TRBJ2-5, with D maybe TRBD2 (6 bases). V was pared by 0 bases and J by 3 bases, with 8 bases between. CDR3 length: 14 residues. Germline CDR1 reads KGHSY; CDR2 reads FQNENV. The DNA for the CDR3 is TGTGCCAGCAGCCAATCGGGGGAGGAAGAGACCCAGTACTTC. It encodes CASSQSGEEETQYF.

At least ten counts were recorded for this clone. The genes are TRBV3-1 and TRBJ1-1; no definite D call. The CDR3 is 12 residues long. The V end lost 2 bases, the J end lost 10 bases, and 11 bases lay between the germline ends. Germline-derived CDR1 and CDR2 are LGHDT and YNNKEL (reference sequence). In DNA, the CDR3 is TGTGCCAGCAGCCAATTTCCCAGTCCAGCTTTCTTT. Its protein product is CASSQFPSPAFF.

This clone has ten or more counts. The chain recombines TRBV10-3 with TRBJ2-3; possibly TRBD2 for D (6 bases). V shed 4 bases and J shed 4 bases, with 12 bases lying between them. The germline V gene has CDR1 ENHRY and CDR2 SYGVKD. CDR3 length: 14 amino acids. The CDR3 sequence is CAISVGSNPDTQYF. CDR3 DNA sequence: TGTGCCATCAGTGTCGGGAGTAATCCAGATACGCAGTATTTT.

V is TRBV11-2 and J is TRBJ2-7; D uncertain. Germline values: CDR1 SGHAT, CDR2 FQNNGV. There are 15 residues in the CDR3. V gave up 1 base and J gave up 3 bases, with 13 bases separating them. CDR3 in DNA: TGTGCCAGCAGCTTAGTACTTGCACAGAACTACGAGCAGTACTTC. The encoded protein is CASSLVLAQNYEQYF.

This clone showed up many times. DNA for the CDR3: TGTGCCAGCAGTTTATTACCCAGGGCAGGGGGCGACGGCTACACCTTC. Translation: CASSLLPRAGGDGYTF. The chain couples TRBV28 to TRBJ1-2; the match to TRBD1 covers 8 bases. CDR1 is MDHEN, CDR2 SYDVKM, per germline. V shed 1 base, J shed 8 bases, and the junction held 12 bases outside the gene matches. The length of the CDR3 is 16 residues.

Points on this clone: At one end the junction does not follow the germline gene, possibly because of a read error. CDR3 in amino acids: CASSLDSWTSELYF. CDR3 DNA: TGTGCCAGCAGCTTAGACAGTTGGACCAGCGAGCTGTACTTC. The chain links TRBV11-2 to TRBJ2-7; no clear D. CDR3 length equals 14 residues. CDR1 is SGHAT and CDR2 is FQNNGV in the germline V gene.

This clone was seen a handful of times. This may stem from a read error, because a much larger clone lies one nucleotide away. CDR3 protein: CAPRQGGGDTQYF. The CDR3, as DNA: TGTGCCCCGCGACAGGGGGGCGGAGATACGCAGTATTTT. V gene TRBV30 combines with J gene TRBJ2-3; 9 bases map to TRBD1. This CDR3 is 13 amino acids long. Germline loops: CDR1 GTSNPN, CDR2 SVGIG (reference sequence). The V gene end was trimmed by 8 bases and the J gene end by 5 bases; junction bases not matched to a gene: 8.

This clone was picked up many times. This sequence joins TRBV2 and TRBJ1-4, with no clear D. This CDR3 contains 14 residues. Trimming removed 6 bases at V and 2 bases at J, with 10 bases between. Germline CDR1 reads SNHLY; CDR2 reads FYNNEI. The CDR3 DNA is TGTGCCAGCAGGCCAAGCGAGACTAATGAAAAACTGTTTTTT. Residues: CASRPSETNEKLFF.